This TCR beta chain originates from a study of CD8+CD57+ T cells in acquired aplastic anemia. Researchers used genomic DNA as the template to profile TCR beta VDJ and CDR3. Each CDR3 protein is one row after TCRdb ran MiXCR on the reads. The sample comprises about 110,000 distinct CDR3 sequences, about half of which are singletons, and around a third rests with the top ten. The CDR3 consists of 15 residues. The germline V gene encodes CDR1 SNHLY and CDR2 FYNNEI. The V end lost 3 bases, the J end lost 1 base, and 12 bases lay between the germline ends. The sequencing input was sorted CD4+, CD8+, or CD8+CD57+ T cells (not recorded which) from PBMCs. The rearrangement uses TRBV2 and TRBJ1-2; D unresolved. This receptor was obtained from a human donor in good health, serving as a control. CDR3 residues: CASSESRAYNYGYTF. CDR3 nucleotide sequence: TGTGCCAGCAGTGAGAGCCGGGCCTATAACTATGGCTACACCTTC.